These 32 T cell receptor beta chains originate from one sample sequenced in a study of CD39 and CD103 CD8 tumor-infiltrating T cells. Data came from immunoSEQ multiplex PCR; TCRdb stores just in-frame clones and leaves some out. The sample has a few thousand clones, roughly 70% seen once. The source material was CD8+ T cells sorted from blood. Subset indicated: total memory CD8 T cells (CD45RA-CCR7+/-) from blood or uninvolved lymph node. These TCRs come from a human donor with head and neck squamous cell carcinoma.

J is TRBJ1-1 and V is TRBV13; 12 bases line up with TRBD1. This CDR3 has 16 residues. Losses at the gene ends were 5 bases for V and 4 bases for J; bases not matched to a gene: 8. The germline V gene encodes CDR1 PRHDT and CDR2 FYEKMQ (reference sequence). The CDR3 sequence: CASSEEGQGARTEAFF. The CDR3 nucleotides read TGTGCCAGCAGCGAGGAGGGACAGGGGGCGCGCACTGAAGCTTTCTTT.

Written as DNA, the CDR3 is TGTGCCAGCAGTGACTCTAGCGGGGGGGCAGATACGCAGTATTTT. It specifies CASSDSSGGADTQYF. This chain links TRBV6-4 with TRBJ2-3, with 11 positions matching TRBD2. There are 15 residues in the CDR3. V shed 0 bases, J shed 4 bases, and the junction held 0 bases outside the gene matches. Per the germline V gene, CDR1 is MRHNA and CDR2 is SNTAGT.

V is TRBV19 and J is TRBJ2-3; 7 positions match TRBD2. The germline CDR1 and CDR2 sequences are LNHDA and SQIVND (reference sequence). The CDR3 length is 14 residues. The CDR3 nucleotides read TGTGATCCCACCATCGGGGGGACGACAGATACGCAGTATTTT. Translating gives CDPTIGGTTDTQYF.

The chain couples TRBV2 to TRBJ2-5; 13 bases are a match to TRBD2. The V gene end was trimmed by 11 bases and the J gene end by 0 bases; junction bases not matched to a gene: 3. Per germline, CDR1 SNHLY and CDR2 FYNNEI. The CDR3 is made up of 14 amino acids. CDR3 protein: CAGGTSGNQETQYF. CDR3 nucleotides: TGTGCCGGCGGGACTAGCGGGAACCAAGAGACCCAGTACTTC.

V is TRBV29-1 and J is TRBJ1-1; 8 positions match TRBD1. The length of the CDR3 is 12 residues. The V and J ends lost 4 bases and 8 bases, in that order; junction bases with no gene match: 6. Germline assignment: CDR1 SQVTM and CDR2 ANQGSEA. The CDR3 nucleotides are TGCAGCGTTGCAAACAGGGGGGGCGAAGCTTTCTTT. As protein: CSVANRGGEAFF.

The chain has TRBV10-1 and TRBJ2-3, with D uncertain. The ends were cut back, 0 bases at V and 2 bases at J, with 9 bases in the middle. The CDR3 has 15 amino acids. Germline V gene sequence: CDR1 WNHNN, CDR2 SYGVQD (reference sequence). The chain's CDR3 is CASSESRRSTDTQYF. The CDR3 DNA reads TGCGCCAGCAGTGAGTCACGGCGGTCCACAGATACGCAGTATTTT.

The V and J genes are TRBV7-9 and TRBJ2-5; possible D gene TRBD1, 6 bases. Trimming took off 5 bases at V and 4 bases at J, with 17 bases between the two ends. The CDR3 extends over 15 amino acids. Germline V CDR1 and CDR2: SEHNR, FQNEAQ (reference sequence). The CDR3 DNA reads TGTGCCAGCAGCCCGGGACCTCAGGGGCTAGAGACCCAGTACTTC. Protein: CASSPGPQGLETQYF.

This chain connects TRBV7-8 to TRBJ2-1; the D gene is possibly TRBD2 (5 bases). The CDR3 runs 16 residues. Germline V gene data show CDR1 as SGHVS and CDR2 as FQNEAQ. V lost 2 bases and J 5 bases, leaving 16 bases between the germline ends. CDR3 sequence: CASSLILTRSDNEQFF. The CDR3 region has the DNA TGTGCCAGCAGCTTAATCCTCACTAGGAGTGACAATGAGCAGTTCTTC.

This chain joins TRBV27 and TRBJ2-1; 9 nucleotides line up with TRBD2. V lost 5 bases to trimming and J lost 6 bases; unmatched junction nucleotides: 17. This CDR3 has 18 residues. CDR1 is MNHEY and CDR2 is SMNVEV in the germline V gene (reference sequence). CDR3 sequence (DNA): TGTGCCAGCAGTCCCCCCCTTTGGAGTAGCGGGGGTGCCAATGAGCAGTTCTTC. It encodes CASSPPLWSSGGANEQFF.

V and J are TRBV4-1 and TRBJ2-1, with 8 bases that match TRBD2. Trimming at V came to 4 bases and at J to 7 bases, leaving 6 bases not matched to a gene. Looked up from germline, CDR1 is MGHRA and CDR2 is YSYEKL. The CDR3 loop spans 14 amino acids. CDR3 region: CASSPPGTRNEQFF. The CDR3 nucleotides read TGCGCCAGCAGCCCTCCCGGGACTAGGAATGAGCAGTTCTTC.

This clone was seen only a few times. This chain uses TRBV6-4 with TRBJ2-1, with 8 bases lining up with TRBD2. Unmatched junction bases numbered 4, after V lost 0 bases and J lost 6 bases. This CDR3 is built from 15 residues. Per the germline V gene, CDR1 is MRHNA and CDR2 is SNTAGT. The CDR3 loop reads CASSDSGGTSNEQFF. The CDR3 coding sequence is TGTGCCAGCAGTGACTCGGGGGGGACTAGCAATGAGCAGTTCTTC.

The CDR3 sequence: CASSLGATGGRAYGYTF. The DNA of the CDR3 is TGTGCCAGCAGCTTGGGGGCCACAGGGGGAAGGGCCTATGGCTACACCTTC. The chain links TRBV5-6 to TRBJ1-2, with 8 bases aligning to TRBD1. Germline trimming cut 0 bases from V and 4 bases from J; bases unmatched to any gene: 11. Looked up from germline, CDR1 is SGHDT and CDR2 is YYEEEE. CDR3 length: 17 residues.

The chain links TRBV7-3 to TRBJ2-1; TRBD2 agrees at 11 bases. Germline assignment: CDR1 SGHTA and CDR2 FQGTGA. V shed 1 base, J shed 10 bases, and the junction held 9 bases outside the gene matches. The CDR3 is made up of 16 amino acids. The CDR3 region has the DNA TGTGCCAGCAGCTTAATAGTTAGCGGGGGGGCCGGGGAGCAGTTCTTC. The encoded protein is CASSLIVSGGAGEQFF.

The CDR3, as DNA: TGTGCCAGTTCGGCCTTGGGAAACGGGGTGAGCTATGGCTACACCTTC. It codes for CASSALGNGVSYGYTF. The rearrangement uses TRBV19 and TRBJ1-2; D is unresolved. Looked up from germline, CDR1 is LNHDA and CDR2 is SQIVND (reference sequence). This CDR3 is 16 amino acids long. V was pared by 8 bases and J by 4 bases, with 23 bases between. Using reference TRBV19 and TRBJ1-2 for the parts outside the CDR3, the full variable domain is DGGITQSPKYLFRKEGQNVTLSCEQNLNHDAMYWYRQDPGQGLRLIYYSQIVNDFQKGDIAEGYSVSREKKESFPLTVTSAQKNPTAFYLCASSALGNGVSYGYTFGSGTRLTVV.

The chain has TRBV4-3 and TRBJ2-7; 9 bases align to TRBD1. Trimming took 0 bases from V and 2 from J; bases not matched to a gene: 2. CDR3 length equals 15 residues. CDR1 LGHNA and CDR2 YSLEER come from the germline V gene. The CDR3 reads CASSQETGGAYEQYF. In nucleotides, the CDR3 is TGCGCCAGCAGCCAAGAGACAGGGGGGGCCTACGAGCAGTACTTC.

The CDR3 loop reads CASSLRLAGYEQFF. The CDR3 coding sequence is TGTGCCAGCAGCTTACGACTAGCGGGGTATGAGCAGTTCTTC. The gene calls are TRBV7-6 and TRBJ2-1; TRBD2 agrees at 11 bases. Germline-derived CDR1 and CDR2 are SGHVS and FNYEAQ. The CDR3 totals 14 residues. The ends lost 2 bases at V and 8 bases at J; junction bases unmatched: 2.

This chain uses TRBV7-2 with TRBJ2-2; 12 bases line up with TRBD2. In germline, CDR1 is SGHTA, CDR2 FQGNSA. This CDR3 comprises 17 residues. V shed 1 base and J 3 bases; nucleotides not matched to a gene: 3. This CDR3 is CASSLGTSGAYTGELFF. The CDR3 coding sequence is TGTGCCAGCAGCTTAGGGACTAGCGGGGCCTACACCGGGGAGCTGTTTTTT.

This chain uses TRBV5-1 with TRBJ1-1; no firm D call. Trimming pared 0 bases from V and 2 bases from J, leaving 17 bases between. The CDR3 is made up of 17 amino acids. Germline-derived CDR1 and CDR2 are SGHRS and YFSETQ. CDR3 sequence: CASSLGSGSGFNTEAFF. The DNA for the CDR3 is TGCGCCAGCAGCTTGGGGTCGGGAAGCGGGTTTAACACTGAAGCTTTCTTT.

The chain links TRBV13 to TRBJ1-1; possible D gene TRBD1, 5 bases. The CDR3 loop spans 13 amino acids. V was clipped by 5 bases and J by 5 bases, with 12 bases between them. Germline V gives CDR1 PRHDT, CDR2 FYEKMQ (reference sequence). The CDR3, as DNA: TGTGCCAGCAGCCCCCTTGGGGGGACTGAAGCTTTCTTT. Its translation is CASSPLGGTEAFF.

The count of this clone is one. The chain carries TRBV15 and TRBJ1-1; D ambiguous. The length of the CDR3 is 14 residues. Trimming stripped 3 bases from V and 4 bases from J, with 12 bases between. Germline V gene data show CDR1 as LNHNV and CDR2 as YYDKDF (reference sequence). The CDR3 loop reads CATSRGLEGTEAFF. CDR3 DNA sequence: TGTGCCACCAGCAGGGGATTGGAGGGCACTGAAGCTTTCTTT.

The V call is TRBV18, the J call TRBJ2-7; 8 bases are a match to TRBD1. V lost 3 bases to trimming and J lost 7 bases; unmatched junction nucleotides: 11. Germline V gene lookup returns CDR1 KGHSH and CDR2 LQKENI. CDR3 length equals 15 residues. CDR3 coding DNA: TGTGCCAGCTCACCTTCAAAAACAGGGGGATGGGAGCAGTACTTC. This sequence encodes CASSPSKTGGWEQYF.

This clone was seen more than once but under ten times. The V call is TRBV6-1, the J call TRBJ1-6; no firm D call. Germline CDR1 reads MNHNS; CDR2 reads SASEGT. The CDR3 extends over 16 amino acids. The V and J ends lost 2 bases and 0 bases respectively, with 8 bases between them. The CDR3 reads CASSERLLSYNSPLHF. The DNA for the CDR3 is TGTGCCAGCAGTGAACGGTTGCTCTCCTATAATTCACCCCTCCACTTT.

The chain has TRBV5-1 and TRBJ2-1; 11 nucleotides align to TRBD2. The CDR3 is 12 amino acids. V shed 4 bases, J shed 14 bases, and the junction held 5 bases outside the gene matches. The germline gives CDR1 SGHRS, CDR2 YFSETQ. The chain's CDR3 is CASSKTSGDEFF. Written as DNA, the CDR3 is TGCGCCAGCAGCAAGACTAGCGGGGATGAGTTCTTC.

This chain uses TRBV6-4 with TRBJ2-3; D might be TRBD2 (5 bases). Germline loops: CDR1 MRHNA, CDR2 SNTAGT. CDR3 length: 16 amino acids. V lost 2 bases, J lost 0 bases, and 12 bases lay in between. DNA of the CDR3: TGTGCCAGCAGTGACGGCGCGGGCCATAGCACAGATACGCAGTATTTT. Translating gives CASSDGAGHSTDTQYF.

The chain couples TRBV19 to TRBJ2-2, with a possible D match to TRBD2 (6 bases). V lost 4 bases and J 3 bases, leaving 12 bases between the germline ends. The germline V gene encodes CDR1 LNHDA and CDR2 SQIVND (reference sequence). This CDR3 region has 15 residues. The CDR3 DNA is TGTGCCAGTAGTACACCGGGACTTGACACCGGGGAGCTGTTTTTT. It codes for CASSTPGLDTGELFF.

This clone showed up just a few times. The genes are TRBV4-3 and TRBJ1-2, with TRBD1 matching 7 bases. This CDR3 region has 15 residues. CDR1 is LGHNA and CDR2 is YSLEER in the germline V gene. With 3 bases clipped from V and 4 bases from J, the junction kept 8 bases outside the gene matches. Here the CDR3 reads CASSHTTGTRYGYTF. The CDR3 DNA follows: TGCGCCAGCAGCCACACGACAGGGACCCGCTATGGCTACACCTTC.

The rearrangement links TRBV25-1 to TRBJ1-2, with 8 bases matching TRBD1. Germline V CDR1 and CDR2: MGHDK, SYGVNS. J gave up 3 bases and V 3 bases, and 6 bases lay outside the gene matches. The CDR3 extends over 15 amino acids. CDR3 protein: CASSESAGGHYGYTF. Here the CDR3 DNA reads TGTGCCAGCAGTGAGTCGGCAGGGGGCCACTATGGCTACACCTTC.

This chain uses TRBV25-1 with TRBJ2-2; D not certain. Germline V gene lookup returns CDR1 MGHDK and CDR2 SYGVNS. The CDR3 contains 13 residues. Between the trimmed V and J ends, which lost 0 bases and 3 bases, there was a span of 2 bases. The CDR3 loop is CASSEYDTGELFF. The DNA for the CDR3 is TGTGCCAGCAGTGAATACGACACCGGGGAGCTGTTTTTT.

The rearrangement uses TRBV5-4 and TRBJ1-2; 7 bases line up with TRBD1. CDR1 and CDR2 from the germline V gene are SGHNT and YYREEE (reference sequence). The CDR3 totals 13 residues. Trimming took 3 bases from V and 6 from J; bases not matched to a gene: 5. In nucleotides, the CDR3 is TGTGCCAGCAGCTCCCAGGGGGTCGATGGCTACACCTTC. Encoded protein: CASSSQGVDGYTF. Together with reference TRBV5-4 and TRBJ1-2, the CDR3 gives the full variable domain: ETGVTQSPTHLIKTRGQQVTLRCSSQSGHNTVSWYQQALGQGPQFIFQYYREEENGRGNFPPRFSGLQFPNYSSELNVNALELDDSALYLCASSSQGVDGYTFGSGTRLTVV.

There are a few counts of this clone. V usage is TRBV19 and J usage is TRBJ1-2; the D is unclear. Germline assignment: CDR1 LNHDA and CDR2 SQIVND (reference sequence). The V end lost 7 bases, the J end lost 4 bases, and 16 bases lay between the germline ends. The CDR3 is 14 amino acids. The CDR3 DNA sequence: TGTGCCAGTATTCATAGGAGTGCTGGCTATGGCTACACCTTC. Its translation is CASIHRSAGYGYTF.

V and J are TRBV7-3 and TRBJ2-3; 12 bases align to TRBD2. Germline V gene data show CDR1 as SGHTA and CDR2 as FQGTGA. The CDR3 consists of 16 residues. J lost 0 bases, V lost 5 bases, and 3 bases had no gene match. CDR3 sequence reads: CASSPGTSGSTDTQYF. The CDR3 DNA sequence: TGTGCCAGCAGCCCCGGGACTAGCGGGAGCACAGATACGCAGTATTTT.

The chain recombines TRBV6-4 with TRBJ2-3; 11 nucleotides match TRBD2. CDR1 MRHNA and CDR2 SNTAGT come from the germline V gene. The CDR3 loop spans 16 amino acids. Trimming removed 2 bases from V and 6 bases from J; junction bases left unmatched: 7. The CDR3 protein is CASSDDSSGGADTQYF. CDR3 nucleotide sequence: TGTGCCAGCAGTGACGATAGTAGCGGGGGGGCCGATACGCAGTATTTT.